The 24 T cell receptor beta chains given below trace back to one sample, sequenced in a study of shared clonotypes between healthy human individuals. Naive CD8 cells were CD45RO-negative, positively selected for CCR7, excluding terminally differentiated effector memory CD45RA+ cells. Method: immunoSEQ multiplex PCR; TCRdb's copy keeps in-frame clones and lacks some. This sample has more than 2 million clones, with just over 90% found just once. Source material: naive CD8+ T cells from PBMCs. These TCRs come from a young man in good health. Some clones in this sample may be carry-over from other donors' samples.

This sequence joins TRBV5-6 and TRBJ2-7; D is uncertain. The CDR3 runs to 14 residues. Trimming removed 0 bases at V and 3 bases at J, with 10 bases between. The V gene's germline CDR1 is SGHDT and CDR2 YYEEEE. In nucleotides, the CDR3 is TGTGCCAGCAGCTTGGCCGGCACAAACTACGAGCAGTACTTC. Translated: CASSLAGTNYEQYF.

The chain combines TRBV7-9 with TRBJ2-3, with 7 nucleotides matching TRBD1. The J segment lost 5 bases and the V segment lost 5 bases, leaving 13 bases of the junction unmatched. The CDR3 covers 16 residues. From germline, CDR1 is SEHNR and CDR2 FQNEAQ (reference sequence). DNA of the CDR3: TGTGCCAGCAGCCGACCGACAGGGCCGCTGGTAGATACGCAGTATTTT. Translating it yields CASSRPTGPLVDTQYF.

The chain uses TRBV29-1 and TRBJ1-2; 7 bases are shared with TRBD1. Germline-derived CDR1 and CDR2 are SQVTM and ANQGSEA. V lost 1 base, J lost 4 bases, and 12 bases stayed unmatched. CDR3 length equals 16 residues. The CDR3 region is CSVEGGVTGVPYGYTF. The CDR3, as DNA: TGCAGCGTTGAAGGAGGTGTCACAGGGGTACCCTATGGCTACACCTTC.

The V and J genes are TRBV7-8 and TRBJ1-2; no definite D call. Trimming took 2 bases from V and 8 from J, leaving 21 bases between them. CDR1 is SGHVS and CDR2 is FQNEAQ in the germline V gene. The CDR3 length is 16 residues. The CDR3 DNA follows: TGTGCCAGCAGCTTAAGAACCGATATGGCCCTCGGGGGCTACACCTTC. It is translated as CASSLRTDMALGGYTF. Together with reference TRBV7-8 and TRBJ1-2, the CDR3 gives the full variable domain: GAGVSQSPRYKVAKRGQDVALRCDPISGHVSLFWYQQALGQGPEFLTYFQNEAQLDKSGLPSDRFFAERPEGSVSTLKIQRTQQEDSAVYLCASSLRTDMALGGYTFGSGTRLTVV.

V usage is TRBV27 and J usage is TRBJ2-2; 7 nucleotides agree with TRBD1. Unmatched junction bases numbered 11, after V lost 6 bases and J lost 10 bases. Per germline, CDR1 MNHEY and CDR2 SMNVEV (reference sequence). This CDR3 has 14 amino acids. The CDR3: CASRPTGWVVELFF. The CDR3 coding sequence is TGTGCCAGCAGACCGACAGGGTGGGTGGTGGAGCTGTTTTTT.

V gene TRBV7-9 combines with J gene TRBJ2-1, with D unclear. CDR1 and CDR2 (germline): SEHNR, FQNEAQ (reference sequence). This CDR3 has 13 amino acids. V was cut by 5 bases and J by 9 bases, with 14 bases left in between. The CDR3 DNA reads TGTGCCAGCAGCCCCCAGAAGAACTCTGAGCAGTTCTTC. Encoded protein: CASSPQKNSEQFF.

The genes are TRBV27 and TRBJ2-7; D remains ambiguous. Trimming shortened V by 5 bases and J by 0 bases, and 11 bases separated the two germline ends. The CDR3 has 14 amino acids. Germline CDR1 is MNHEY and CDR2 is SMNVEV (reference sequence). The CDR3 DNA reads TGTGCCAGCAGTCGCCGGGCCTTCTCCTACGAGCAGTACTTC. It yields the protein CASSRRAFSYEQYF.

The chain's CDR3 is CSGSQWTSGSGYTF. CDR3 DNA: TGCAGCGGTTCGCAATGGACATCGGGGTCGGGCTACACCTTC. The chain recombines TRBV29-1 with TRBJ1-2; possible D gene TRBD1, 5 bases. Per the germline V gene, CDR1 is SQVTM and CDR2 is ANQGSEA. Trimming cost V 7 bases and J 8 bases, with 23 bases left between them. This CDR3 region has 14 residues.

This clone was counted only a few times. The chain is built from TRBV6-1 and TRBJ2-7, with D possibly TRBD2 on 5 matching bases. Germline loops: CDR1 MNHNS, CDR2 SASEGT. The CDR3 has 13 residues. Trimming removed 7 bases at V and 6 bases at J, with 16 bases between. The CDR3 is CASIWAKAGEQYF. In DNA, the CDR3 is TGTGCCAGCATCTGGGCGAAGGCGGGCGAGCAGTACTTC.

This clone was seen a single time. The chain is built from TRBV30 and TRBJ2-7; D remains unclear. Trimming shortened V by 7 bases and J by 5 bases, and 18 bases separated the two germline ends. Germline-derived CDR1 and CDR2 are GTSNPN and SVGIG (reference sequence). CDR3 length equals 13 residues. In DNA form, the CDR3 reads TGTGCCTCCCCGGGCCAAACGGTAGACGAGCAGTACTTC. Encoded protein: CASPGQTVDEQYF.

The CDR3 region is CSAHWYNEQFF. CDR3 sequence (DNA): TGCAGTGCCCATTGGTACAATGAGCAGTTCTTC. The gene calls are TRBV20-1 and TRBJ2-1, with no clear D. In germline, CDR1 is DFQATT, CDR2 SNEGSKA (reference sequence). Deletions cut 6 bases from V and 4 bases from J, with 7 bases between. This CDR3 comprises 11 residues.

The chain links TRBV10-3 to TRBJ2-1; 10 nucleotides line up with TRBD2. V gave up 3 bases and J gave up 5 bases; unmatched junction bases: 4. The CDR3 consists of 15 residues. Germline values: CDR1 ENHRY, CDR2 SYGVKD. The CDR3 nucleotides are TGTGCCATCAGTGATCAAACTAGCGGGAACAATGAGCAGTTCTTC. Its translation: CAISDQTSGNNEQFF.

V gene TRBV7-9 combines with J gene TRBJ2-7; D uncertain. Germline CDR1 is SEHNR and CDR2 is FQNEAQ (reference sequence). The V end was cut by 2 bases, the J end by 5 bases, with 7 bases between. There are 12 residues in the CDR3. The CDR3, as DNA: TGTGCCAGCAGCTTACGAGTCGACGAGCAGTACTTC. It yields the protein CASSLRVDEQYF.

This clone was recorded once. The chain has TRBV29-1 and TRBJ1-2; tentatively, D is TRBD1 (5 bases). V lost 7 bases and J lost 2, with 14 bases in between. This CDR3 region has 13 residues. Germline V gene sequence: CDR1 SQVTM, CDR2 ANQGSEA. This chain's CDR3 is CSALGEANYGYTF. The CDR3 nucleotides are TGCAGCGCCCTGGGGGAAGCAAACTATGGCTACACCTTC.

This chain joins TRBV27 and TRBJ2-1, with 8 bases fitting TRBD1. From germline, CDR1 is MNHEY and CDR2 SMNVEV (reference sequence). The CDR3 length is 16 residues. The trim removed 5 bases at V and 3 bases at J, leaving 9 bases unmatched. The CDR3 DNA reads TGTGCCAGCAGTCCTTCGACAGGGGATAACTACAATGAGCAGTTCTTC. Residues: CASSPSTGDNYNEQFF.

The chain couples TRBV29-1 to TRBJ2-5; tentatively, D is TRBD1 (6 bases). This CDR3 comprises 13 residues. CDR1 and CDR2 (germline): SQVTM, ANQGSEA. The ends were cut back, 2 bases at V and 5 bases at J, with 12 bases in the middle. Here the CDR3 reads CSVELGAQETQYF. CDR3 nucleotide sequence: TGCAGCGTTGAATTGGGGGCGCAGGAGACCCAGTACTTC. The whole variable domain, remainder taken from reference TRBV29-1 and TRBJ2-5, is SAVISQKPSRDICQRGTSLTIQCQVDSQVTMMFWYRQQPGQSLTLIATANQGSEATYESGFVIDKFPISRPNLTFSTLTVSNMSPEDSSIYLCSVELGAQETQYFGPGTRLLVL.

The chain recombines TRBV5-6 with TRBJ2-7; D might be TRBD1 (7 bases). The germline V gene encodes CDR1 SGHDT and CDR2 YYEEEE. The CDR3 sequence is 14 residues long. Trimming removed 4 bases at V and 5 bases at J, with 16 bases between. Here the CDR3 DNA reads TGTGCCAGCAGCCACTTGACAGGGAGGAACGAGCAGTACTTC. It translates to CASSHLTGRNEQYF.

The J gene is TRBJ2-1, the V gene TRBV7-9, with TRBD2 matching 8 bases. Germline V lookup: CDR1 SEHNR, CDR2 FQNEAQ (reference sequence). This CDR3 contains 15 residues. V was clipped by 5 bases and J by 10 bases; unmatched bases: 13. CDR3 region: CASSPAGLVSSEQFF. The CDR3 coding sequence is TGTGCCAGCAGCCCGGCGGGACTAGTGTCTTCCGAGCAGTTCTTC.

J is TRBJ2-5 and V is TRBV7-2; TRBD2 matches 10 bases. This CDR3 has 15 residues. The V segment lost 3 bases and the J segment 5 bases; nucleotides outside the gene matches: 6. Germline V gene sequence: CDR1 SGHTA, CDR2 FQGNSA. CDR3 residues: CASSFSGRASETQYF. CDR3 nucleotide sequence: TGTGCCAGCAGCTTCAGCGGGAGGGCTTCGGAGACCCAGTACTTC.

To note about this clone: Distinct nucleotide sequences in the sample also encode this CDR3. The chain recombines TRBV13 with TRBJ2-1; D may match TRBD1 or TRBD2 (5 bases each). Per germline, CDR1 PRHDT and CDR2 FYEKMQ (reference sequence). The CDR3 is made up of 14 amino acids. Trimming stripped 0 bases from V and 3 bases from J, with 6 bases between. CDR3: CASSLGRGYNEQFF. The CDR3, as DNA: TGTGCCAGCAGCTTAGGGAGGGGCTACAATGAGCAGTTCTTC.

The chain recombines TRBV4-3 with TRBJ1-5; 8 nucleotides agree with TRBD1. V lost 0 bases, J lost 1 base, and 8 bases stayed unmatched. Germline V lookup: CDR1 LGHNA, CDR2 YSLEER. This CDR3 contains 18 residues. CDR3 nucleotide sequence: TGCGCCAGCAGCCAAGATGGCCCAGGGGGCGGAAGCAATCAGCCCCAGCATTTT. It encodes CASSQDGPGGGSNQPQHF.

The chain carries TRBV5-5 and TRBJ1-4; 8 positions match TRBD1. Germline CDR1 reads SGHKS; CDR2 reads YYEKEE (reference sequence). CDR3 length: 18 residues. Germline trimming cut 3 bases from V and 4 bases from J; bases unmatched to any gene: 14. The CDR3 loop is CASSWDRSRATGNEKLFF. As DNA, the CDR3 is TGTGCCAGCAGCTGGGACAGGTCTAGAGCAACTGGTAATGAAAAACTGTTTTTT.

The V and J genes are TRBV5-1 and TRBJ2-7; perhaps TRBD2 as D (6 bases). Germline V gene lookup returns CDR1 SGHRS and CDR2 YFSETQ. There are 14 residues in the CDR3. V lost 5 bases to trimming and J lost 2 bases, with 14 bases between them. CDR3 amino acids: CASRTGEDPYEQYF. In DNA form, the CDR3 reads TGCGCCAGCAGGACCGGGGAGGATCCCTACGAGCAGTACTTC.

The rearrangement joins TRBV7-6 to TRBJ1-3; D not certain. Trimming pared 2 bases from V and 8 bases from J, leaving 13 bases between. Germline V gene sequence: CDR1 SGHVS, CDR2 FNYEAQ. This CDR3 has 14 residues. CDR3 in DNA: TGTGCCAGCAGCTTACTAGGCGGTATGGACACCATATATTTT. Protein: CASSLLGGMDTIYF. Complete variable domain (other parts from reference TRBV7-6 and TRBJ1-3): GAGVSQSPRYKVTKRGQDVALRCDPISGHVSLYWYRQALGQGPEFLTYFNYEAQQDKSGLPNDRFSAERPEGSISTLTIQRTEQRDSAMYRCASSLLGGMDTIYFGEGSWLTVV.